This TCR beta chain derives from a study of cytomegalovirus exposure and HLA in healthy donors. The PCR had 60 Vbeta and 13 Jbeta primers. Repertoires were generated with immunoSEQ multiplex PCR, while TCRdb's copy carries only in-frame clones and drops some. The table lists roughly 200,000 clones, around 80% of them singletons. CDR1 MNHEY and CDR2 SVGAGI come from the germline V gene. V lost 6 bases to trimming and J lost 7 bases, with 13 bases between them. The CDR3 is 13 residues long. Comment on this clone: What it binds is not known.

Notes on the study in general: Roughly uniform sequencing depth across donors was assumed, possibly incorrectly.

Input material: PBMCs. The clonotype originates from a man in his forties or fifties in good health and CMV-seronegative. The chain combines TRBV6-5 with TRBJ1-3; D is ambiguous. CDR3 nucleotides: TGTGCCAGCAGGGACTTTCTTAAGAACACCATATATTTT. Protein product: CASRDFLKNTIYF.